The rows below give T cell receptor beta chains drawn from one sample of a study of T cell responses to AZD1222 COVID-19 vaccine. Clones were read by immunoSEQ multiplex PCR, and TCRdb kept only the in-frame ones, dropping some. The sample comprises 150,000 to 200,000 clones, about 91% of which are singletons, and approximately 4.4% rests with the top ten. Sample: peripheral blood, taken on day 0 of AZD1222 vaccination. Every receptor here comes from an adult in good health. CDR3s include the opening cysteine and the closing phenylalanine or tryptophan. D genes are given only for firm matches. Clone size is given for some rows only: seen once, a few or many times, or a class if the clone is expanded.

clone_size | j_call | d_call | v_call | cdr3_aa | cdr3_nt
. | TRBJ2-7 | . | TRBV5-1 | CASSFGGPDTYEQYF | TGCGCCAGCAGCTTTGGGGGTCCCGATACTTACGAGCAGTACTTC
. | TRBJ2-7 | TRBD2 | TRBV7-2 | CASSLAPGLAVEQYF | TGTGCCAGCAGCTTAGCGCCCGGACTAGCTGTAGAGCAGTACTTC
once | TRBJ1-1 | . | TRBV5-4 | CASSLEGHPPLEAFF | TGTGCCAGCAGCTTGGAAGGTCATCCCCCCTTGGAAGCTTTCTTT
. | TRBJ1-6 | . | TRBV25-1 | CASSESGSRVRSPLHF | TGTGCCAGCAGTGAATCAGGGTCAAGGGTGAGGTCACCCCTCCACTTT
. | TRBJ1-3 | . | TRBV16 | CASSQSHSSGNTIYF | TGTGCCAGCAGCCAATCGCACAGCTCTGGAAACACCATATATTTT
. | TRBJ2-7 | . | TRBV28 | CASSFWASEQYF | TGTGCCAGCAGTTTTTGGGCTTCGGAGCAGTACTTC
once | TRBJ1-3 | . | TRBV6-5 | CASRPHARIGNTIYF | TGTGCCAGCAGACCCCACGCCCGAATTGGAAACACCATATATTTT
. | TRBJ2-7 | TRBD1 | TRBV27 | CASSSRDSVSREQYF | TGTGCCAGCAGTTCCCGGGACAGTGTATCTCGCGAGCAGTACTTC
. | TRBJ2-7 | TRBD1 | TRBV5-1 | CASSAGWGQGSYEQYF | TGCGCCAGCAGCGCGGGATGGGGACAGGGAAGCTACGAGCAGTACTTC
. | TRBJ1-1 | . | TRBV19 | CASSISGREAFF | TGTGCCAGTAGTATCTCGGGAAGGGAAGCTTTCTTT
. | TRBJ2-1 | TRBD1 | TRBV5-1 | CASQGQGTYNEQFF | TGCGCCAGCCAGGGACAGGGGACCTACAATGAGCAGTTCTTC
. | TRBJ1-5 | . | TRBV12-3/TRBV12-4 | CASSYSNQPQHF | TGTGCCAGCAGTTACAGCAATCAGCCCCAGCATTTT
. | TRBJ2-1 | TRBD2 | TRBV28 | CASMGRANEQFF | TGTGCCAGCATGGGGAGGGCCAATGAGCAGTTCTTC
. | TRBJ2-7 | . | TRBV27 | CASSLNRMAYEQYF | TGTGCCAGCAGTTTAAACAGGATGGCCTACGAGCAGTACTTC
. | TRBJ1-5 | . | TRBV29-1 | CSVRQDSNQPQHF | TGCAGCGTTCGACAGGATAGCAATCAGCCCCAGCATTTT
. | TRBJ2-5 | . | TRBV5-1 | CASSLAGSETQYF | TGCGCCAGCAGCTTGGCCGGTTCAGAGACCCAGTACTTC
. | TRBJ2-7 | . | TRBV21-1 | CASSKERAPSSYEQYF | TGTGCCAGCAGCAAAGAACGAGCTCCGAGCTCCTACGAGCAGTACTTC
. | TRBJ2-3 | TRBD2 | TRBV30 | CASRLAGTDTQYF | TGTGCCTCCCGACTAGCGGGCACAGATACGCAGTATTTT
. | TRBJ2-3 | . | TRBV7-2 | CASSQLPITSTDTQYF | TGTGCCAGCAGCCAGCTCCCGATTACGAGCACAGATACGCAGTATTTT
. | TRBJ1-5 | . | TRBV3-1/TRBV3-2 | CASSHGNQPQHF | TGTGCCAGCAGCCACGGTAATCAGCCCCAGCATTTT
. | TRBJ2-7 | . | TRBV6-5 | CASSYSSTRREQYF | TGTGCCAGCAGTTACTCGAGTACCCGTCGGGAGCAGTACTTC
. | TRBJ2-7 | TRBD2 | TRBV4-1 | CASSPRVGGPSYEQYF | TGCGCCAGCAGCCCTAGAGTGGGAGGGCCCTCCTACGAGCAGTACTTC
. | TRBJ1-1 | . | TRBV5-1 | CASSFGQGWENTEAFF | TGCGCCAGCAGCTTTGGCCAGGGTTGGGAGAACACTGAAGCTTTCTTT
. | TRBJ2-2 | . | TRBV6-6 | CASSKDRNTGELFF | TGTGCCAGCAGTAAGGACAGGAACACCGGGGAGCTGTTTTTT
. | TRBJ2-3 | TRBD1 | TRBV9 | CASSDQGAASDTQYF | TGTGCCAGCAGCGATCAGGGGGCCGCCTCAGATACGCAGTATTTT
. | TRBJ1-4 | . | TRBV21-1 | CASSKLREALFF | TGTGCCAGCAGCAAGCTCCGTGAGGCACTGTTTTTT
once | TRBJ1-6 | . | TRBV5-1 | CASSSGDGNSPLHF | TGCGCCAGCAGCTCAGGGGATGGGAATTCACCCCTCCACTTT
once | TRBJ2-7 | . | TRBV3-1/TRBV3-2 | CASSPRLGGEQYF | TGTGCCAGCAGCCCCCGACTAGGGGGTGAGCAGTACTTC
. | TRBJ2-3 | . | TRBV5-1 | CASSWAGLTDTQYF | TGCGCCAGCAGCTGGGCAGGATTAACAGATACGCAGTATTTT
. | TRBJ1-1 | . | TRBV5-1 | CASSLGGYQNTEAFF | TGCGCCAGCAGCTTGGGGGGTTACCAAAACACTGAAGCTTTCTTT
. | TRBJ2-1 | TRBD2 | TRBV7-2 | CASSFWREGNEQFF | TGTGCCAGCAGCTTCTGGCGGGAGGGAAATGAGCAGTTCTTC
once | TRBJ2-7 | TRBD1 | TRBV5-1 | CASSLSPTGSYEQYF | TGCGCCAGCAGCTTGTCCCCGACAGGGTCCTACGAGCAGTACTTC
. | TRBJ2-1 | TRBD2 | TRBV4-3 | CASSQDPVVAGYNEQFF | TGCGCCAGCAGCCAAGATCCAGTGGTAGCGGGATACAATGAGCAGTTCTTC
. | TRBJ1-1 | TRBD1 | TRBV9 | CASSLTGGDTEAFF | TGTGCCAGCAGTCTGACAGGGGGCGACACTGAAGCTTTCTTT
. | TRBJ2-5 | . | TRBV5-6 | CASSLALSKVQETQYF | TGTGCCAGCAGCTTGGCACTCTCCAAAGTACAAGAGACCCAGTACTTC